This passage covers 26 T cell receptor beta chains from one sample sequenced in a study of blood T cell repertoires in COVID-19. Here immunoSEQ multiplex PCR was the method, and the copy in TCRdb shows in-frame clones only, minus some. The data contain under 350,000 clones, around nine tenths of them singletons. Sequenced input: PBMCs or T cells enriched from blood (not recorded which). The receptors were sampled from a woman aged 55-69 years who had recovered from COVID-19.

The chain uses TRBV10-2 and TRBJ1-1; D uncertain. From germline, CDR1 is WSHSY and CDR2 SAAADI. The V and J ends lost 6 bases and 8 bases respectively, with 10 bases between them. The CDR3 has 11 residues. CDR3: CASRAGREAFF. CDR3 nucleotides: TGCGCCAGCAGGGCGGGGAGAGAAGCTTTCTTT.

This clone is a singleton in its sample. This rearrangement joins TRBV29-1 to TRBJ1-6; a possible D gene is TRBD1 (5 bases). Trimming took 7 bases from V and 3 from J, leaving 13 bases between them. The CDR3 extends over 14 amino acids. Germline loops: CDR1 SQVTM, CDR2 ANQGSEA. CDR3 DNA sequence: TGCAGCGCTCAGGGAATCGACTATAATTCACCCCTCCACTTT. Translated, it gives CSAQGIDYNSPLHF.

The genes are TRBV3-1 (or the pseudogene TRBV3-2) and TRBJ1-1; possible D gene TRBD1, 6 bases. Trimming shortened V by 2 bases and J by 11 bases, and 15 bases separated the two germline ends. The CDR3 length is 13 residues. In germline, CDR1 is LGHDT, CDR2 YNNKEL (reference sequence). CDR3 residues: CASSQRPEGEAFF. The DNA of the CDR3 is TGTGCCAGCAGCCAAAGGCCCGAGGGGGAGGCTTTCTTT.

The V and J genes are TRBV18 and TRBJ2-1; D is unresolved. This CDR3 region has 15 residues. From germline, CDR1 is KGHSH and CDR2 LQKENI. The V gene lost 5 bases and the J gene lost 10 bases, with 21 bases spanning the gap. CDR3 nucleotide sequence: TGTGCCAGCTCAATTGGCAGCCTTAGAGGAAGGGAGCAGTTCTTC. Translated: CASSIGSLRGREQFF. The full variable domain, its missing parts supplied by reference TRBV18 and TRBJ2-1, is NAGVMQNPRHLVRRRGQEARLRCSPMKGHSHVYWYRQLPEEGLKFMVYLQKENIIDESGMPKERFSAEFPKEGPSILRIQQVVRGDSAAYFCASSIGSLRGREQFFGPGTRLTVL.

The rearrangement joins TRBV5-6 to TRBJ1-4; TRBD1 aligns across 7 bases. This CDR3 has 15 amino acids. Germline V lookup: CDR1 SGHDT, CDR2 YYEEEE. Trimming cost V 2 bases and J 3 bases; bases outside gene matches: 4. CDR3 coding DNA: TGTGCCAGCAGCTTACGCGGGACAGCTAATGAAAAACTGTTTTTT. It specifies CASSLRGTANEKLFF.

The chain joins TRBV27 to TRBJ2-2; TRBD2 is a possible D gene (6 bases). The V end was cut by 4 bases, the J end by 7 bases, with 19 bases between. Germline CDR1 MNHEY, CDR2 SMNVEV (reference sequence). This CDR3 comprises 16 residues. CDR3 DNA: TGTGCCAGCAGTTCACCCGCGACGGGGGTCGTCGGGGAGCTGTTTTTT. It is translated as CASSSPATGVVGELFF.

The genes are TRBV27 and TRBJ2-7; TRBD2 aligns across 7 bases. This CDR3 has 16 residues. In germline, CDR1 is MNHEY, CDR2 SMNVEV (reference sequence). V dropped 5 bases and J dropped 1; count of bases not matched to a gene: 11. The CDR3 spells CASSLGTLGGSYEQYF. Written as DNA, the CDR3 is TGTGCCAGCAGTCTAGGAACCCTCGGGGGGTCCTACGAGCAGTACTTC.

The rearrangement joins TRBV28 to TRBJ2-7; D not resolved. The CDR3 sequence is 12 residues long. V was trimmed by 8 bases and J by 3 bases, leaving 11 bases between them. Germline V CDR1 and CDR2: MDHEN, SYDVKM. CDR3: CASALGSYEQYF. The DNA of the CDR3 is TGTGCCAGCGCCCTAGGAAGCTACGAGCAGTACTTC.

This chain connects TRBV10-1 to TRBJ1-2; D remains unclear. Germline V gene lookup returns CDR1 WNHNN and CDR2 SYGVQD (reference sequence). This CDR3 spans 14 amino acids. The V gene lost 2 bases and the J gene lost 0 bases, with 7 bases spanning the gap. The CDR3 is CASSEDFTNYGYTF. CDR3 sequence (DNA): TGCGCCAGCAGTGAGGACTTTACTAACTATGGCTACACCTTC.

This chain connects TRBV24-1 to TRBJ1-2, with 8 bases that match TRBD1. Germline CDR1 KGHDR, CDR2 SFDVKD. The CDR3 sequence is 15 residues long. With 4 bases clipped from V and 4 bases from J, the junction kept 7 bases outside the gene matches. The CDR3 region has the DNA TGTGCCACCAGTGACTCCCCAGACAGGGGCTATGGCTACACCTTC. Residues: CATSDSPDRGYGYTF.

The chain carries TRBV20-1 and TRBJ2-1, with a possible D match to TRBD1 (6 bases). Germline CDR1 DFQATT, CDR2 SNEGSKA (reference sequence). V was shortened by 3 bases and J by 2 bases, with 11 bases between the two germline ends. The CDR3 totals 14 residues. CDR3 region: CSASGGLPYNEQFF. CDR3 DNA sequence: TGCAGTGCTAGTGGGGGCCTCCCCTACAATGAGCAGTTCTTC.

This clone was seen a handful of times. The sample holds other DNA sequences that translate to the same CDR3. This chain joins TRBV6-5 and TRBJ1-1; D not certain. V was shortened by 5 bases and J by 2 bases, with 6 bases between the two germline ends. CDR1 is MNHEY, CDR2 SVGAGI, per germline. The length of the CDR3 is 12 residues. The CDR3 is CASSRGNTEAFF. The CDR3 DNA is TGTGCCAGCAGTCGCGGTAACACTGAAGCTTTCTTT.

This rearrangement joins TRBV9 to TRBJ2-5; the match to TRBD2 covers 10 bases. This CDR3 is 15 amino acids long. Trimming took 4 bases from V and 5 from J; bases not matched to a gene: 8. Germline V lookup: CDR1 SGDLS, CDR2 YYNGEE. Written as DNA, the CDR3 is TGTGCCAGCAGCCAACTAGCGGGGTCGGGGGAGACCCAGTACTTC. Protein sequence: CASSQLAGSGETQYF. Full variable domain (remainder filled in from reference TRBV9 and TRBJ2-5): DSGVTQTPKHLITATGQRVTLRCSPRSGDLSVYWYQQSLDQGLQFLIQYYNGEERAKGNILERFSAQQFPDLHSELNLSSLELGDSALYFCASSQLAGSGETQYFGPGTRLLVL.

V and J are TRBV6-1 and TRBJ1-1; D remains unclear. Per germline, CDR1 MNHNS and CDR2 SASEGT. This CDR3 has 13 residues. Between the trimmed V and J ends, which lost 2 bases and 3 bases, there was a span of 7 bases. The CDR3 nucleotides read TGTGCCAGCAGTGAAACTCGGGACACTGAAGCTTTCTTT. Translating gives CASSETRDTEAFF.

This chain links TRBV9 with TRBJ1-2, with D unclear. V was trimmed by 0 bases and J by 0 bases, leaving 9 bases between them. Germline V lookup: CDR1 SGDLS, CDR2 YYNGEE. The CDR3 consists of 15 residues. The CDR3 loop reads CASSVGVEANYGYTF. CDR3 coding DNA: TGTGCCAGCAGCGTAGGCGTAGAAGCTAACTATGGCTACACCTTC.

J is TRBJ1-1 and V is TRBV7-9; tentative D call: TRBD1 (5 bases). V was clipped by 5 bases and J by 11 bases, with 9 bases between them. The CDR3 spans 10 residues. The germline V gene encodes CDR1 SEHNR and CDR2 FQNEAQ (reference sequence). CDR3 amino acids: CASSAGNAFF. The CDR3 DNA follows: TGTGCCAGCAGCGCAGGGAATGCTTTCTTT.

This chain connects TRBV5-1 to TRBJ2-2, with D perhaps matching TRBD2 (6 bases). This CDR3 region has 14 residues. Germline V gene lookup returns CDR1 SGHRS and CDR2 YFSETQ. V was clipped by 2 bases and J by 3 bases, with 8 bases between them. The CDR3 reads CASSFIADTGELFF. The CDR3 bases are TGCGCCAGCAGCTTTATAGCGGACACCGGGGAGCTGTTTTTT.

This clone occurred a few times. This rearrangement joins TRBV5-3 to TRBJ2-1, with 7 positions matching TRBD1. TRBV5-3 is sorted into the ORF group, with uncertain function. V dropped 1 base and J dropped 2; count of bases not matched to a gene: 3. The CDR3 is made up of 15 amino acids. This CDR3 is CARSLSDRAYNEQFF. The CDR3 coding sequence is TGTGCCAGAAGCTTGAGCGACAGGGCCTACAATGAGCAGTTCTTC.

The CDR3 DNA sequence: TGTGCCAGCAGTCTTAGACTAGCGGGGTTCTACGAGCAGTACTTC. Encoded protein: CASSLRLAGFYEQYF. The genes are TRBV27 and TRBJ2-7, with 11 positions matching TRBD2. CDR1 MNHEY and CDR2 SMNVEV come from the germline V gene (reference sequence). The trim removed 5 bases at V and 3 bases at J, leaving 6 bases unmatched. The CDR3 runs 15 residues.

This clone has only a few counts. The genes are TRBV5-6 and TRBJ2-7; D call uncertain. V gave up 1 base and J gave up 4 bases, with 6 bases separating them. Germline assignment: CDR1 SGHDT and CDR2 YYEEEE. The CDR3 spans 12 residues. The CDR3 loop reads CASSLSTYEQYF. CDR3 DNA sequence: TGTGCCAGCAGCTTGTCGACTTACGAGCAGTACTTC. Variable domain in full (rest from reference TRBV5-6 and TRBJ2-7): DAGVTQSPTHLIKTRGQQVTLRCSPKSGHDTVSWYQQALGQGPQFIFQYYEEEERQRGNFPDRFSGHQFPNYSSELNVNALLLGDSALYLCASSLSTYEQYFGPGTRLTVT.

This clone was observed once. The CDR3 bases are TGTGCCAGTACGCTAGCGGGGGGGGCTGAGCAGTTCTTC. The encoded protein is CASTLAGGAEQFF. The gene calls are TRBV19 and TRBJ2-1; 12 positions agree with TRBD2. Per the germline V gene, CDR1 is LNHDA and CDR2 is SQIVND (reference sequence). V was clipped by 7 bases and J by 9 bases; unmatched bases: 4. The CDR3 runs to 13 residues.

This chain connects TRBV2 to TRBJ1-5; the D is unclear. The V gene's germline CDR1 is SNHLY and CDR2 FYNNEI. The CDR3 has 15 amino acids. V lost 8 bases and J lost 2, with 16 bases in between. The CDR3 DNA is TGTGCCAGCTCTTGGTCGGAACGGGGCAATCAGCCCCAGCATTTT. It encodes CASSWSERGNQPQHF.

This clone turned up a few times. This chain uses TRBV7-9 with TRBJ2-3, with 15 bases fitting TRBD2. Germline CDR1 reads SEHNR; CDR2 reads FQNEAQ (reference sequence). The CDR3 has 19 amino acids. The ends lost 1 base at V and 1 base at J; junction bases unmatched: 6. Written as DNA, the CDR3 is TGTGCCAGCAGCTTAGGGTCGGGACTAGCGGGAGGTCGCACAGATACGCAGTATTTT. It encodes CASSLGSGLAGGRTDTQYF.

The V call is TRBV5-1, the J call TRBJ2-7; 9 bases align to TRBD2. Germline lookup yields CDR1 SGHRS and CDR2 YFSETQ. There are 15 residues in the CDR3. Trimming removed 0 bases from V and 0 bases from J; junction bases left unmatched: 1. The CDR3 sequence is CASSLGSGSSYEQYF. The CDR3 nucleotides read TGCGCCAGCAGCTTGGGTAGCGGGAGCTCCTACGAGCAGTACTTC.

The CDR3 spells CASSFGVSSYNEQFF. The CDR3 DNA sequence: TGTGCCAGCAGTTTTGGAGTTAGCTCCTACAATGAGCAGTTCTTC. V gene TRBV27 combines with J gene TRBJ2-1; D gene unclear. V was trimmed by 3 bases and J by 0 bases, leaving 9 bases between them. CDR3 size: 15 residues. Germline CDR1 is MNHEY and CDR2 is SMNVEV (reference sequence).

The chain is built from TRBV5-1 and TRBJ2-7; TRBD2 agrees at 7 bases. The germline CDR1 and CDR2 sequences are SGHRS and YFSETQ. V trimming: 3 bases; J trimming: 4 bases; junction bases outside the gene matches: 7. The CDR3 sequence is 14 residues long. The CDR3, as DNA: TGCGCCAGCAGCTCACCAGCGGGATCGTACGAGCAGTACTTC. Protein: CASSSPAGSYEQYF.